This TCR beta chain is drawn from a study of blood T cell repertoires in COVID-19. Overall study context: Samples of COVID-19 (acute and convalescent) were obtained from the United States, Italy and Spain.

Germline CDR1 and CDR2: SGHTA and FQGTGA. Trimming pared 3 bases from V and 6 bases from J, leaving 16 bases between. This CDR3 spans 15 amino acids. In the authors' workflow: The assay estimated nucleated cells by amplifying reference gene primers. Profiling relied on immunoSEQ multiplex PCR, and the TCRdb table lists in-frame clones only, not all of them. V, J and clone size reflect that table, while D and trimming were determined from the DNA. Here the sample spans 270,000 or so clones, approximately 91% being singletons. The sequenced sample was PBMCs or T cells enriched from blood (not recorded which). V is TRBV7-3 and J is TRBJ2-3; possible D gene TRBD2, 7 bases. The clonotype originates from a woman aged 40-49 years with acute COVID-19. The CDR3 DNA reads TGTGCCAGCAGCTTTGGCGGGGGCGGTAGGGATACGCAGTATTTT. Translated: CASSFGGGGRDTQYF.